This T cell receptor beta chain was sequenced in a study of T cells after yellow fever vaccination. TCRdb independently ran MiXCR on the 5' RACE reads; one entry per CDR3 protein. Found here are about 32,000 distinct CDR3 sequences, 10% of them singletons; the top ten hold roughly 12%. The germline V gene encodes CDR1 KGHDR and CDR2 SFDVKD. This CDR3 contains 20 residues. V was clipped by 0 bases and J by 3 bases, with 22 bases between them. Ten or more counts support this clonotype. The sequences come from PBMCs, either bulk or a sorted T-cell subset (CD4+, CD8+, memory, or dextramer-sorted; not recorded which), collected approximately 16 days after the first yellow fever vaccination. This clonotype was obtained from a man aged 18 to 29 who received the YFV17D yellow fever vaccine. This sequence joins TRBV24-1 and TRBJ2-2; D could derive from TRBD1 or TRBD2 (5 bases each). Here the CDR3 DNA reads TGTGCCACCAGTGATTTGACTACTCTGACCGGGACGGTTGACACCGGGGAGCTGTTTTTT. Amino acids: CATSDLTTLTGTVDTGELFF.